This passage covers 4 T cell receptor beta chains from one sample sequenced in a study of Ad26.COV2.S vaccination and SARS-CoV-2 variants. Clones were read by immunoSEQ multiplex PCR, and TCRdb kept only the in-frame ones, dropping some. Of around 370,000 clones in the sample, 92% were seen once. The sequenced sample was peripheral blood, obtained after recovery from COVID-19. These receptors were collected from a human donor who had recovered from COVID-19.

This sequence joins TRBV5-1 and TRBJ2-7; D is perhaps TRBD1 or TRBD2 (5 bases each). Germline V gene sequence: CDR1 SGHRS, CDR2 YFSETQ. The CDR3 is made up of 14 amino acids. V shed 4 bases and J shed 3 bases, with 14 bases lying between them. The CDR3 sequence is CASSPPGGGYEQYF. CDR3 coding DNA: TGCGCCAGCAGCCCACCTGGGGGTGGCTACGAGCAGTACTTC.

The gene calls are TRBV6-5 and TRBJ2-2; D gene unclear. Trimming cost V 7 bases and J 4 bases, with 10 bases left between them. CDR3 size: 13 residues. Germline V gives CDR1 MNHEY, CDR2 SVGAGI. CDR3 sequence reads: CASTPVPTGELFF. Written as DNA, the CDR3 is TGTGCCAGCACCCCTGTACCCACCGGGGAGCTGTTTTTT.

The CDR3 DNA reads TGTGCCAGCAGCAAGCAGGGGTCCTATGGCTACACCTTC. Residues: CASSKQGSYGYTF. The chain has TRBV6-2 or TRBV6-3 and TRBJ1-2; tentatively, D is TRBD1 (6 bases). The CDR3 totals 13 residues. Looked up from germline, CDR1 is MNHEY and CDR2 is SVGEGT. V was cut by 6 bases and J by 4 bases, with 12 bases left in between.

The rearrangement links TRBV27 to TRBJ2-7; D call uncertain. V was clipped by 2 bases and J by 7 bases, with 15 bases between them. Germline CDR1 reads MNHEY; CDR2 reads SMNVEV (reference sequence). The CDR3 consists of 14 residues. CDR3 amino acids: CASSLEATRREQYF. CDR3 coding DNA: TGTGCCAGCAGTTTAGAGGCAACCCGGCGGGAGCAGTACTTC.